Below, one T cell receptor beta chain is given with its context. As yet, its antigen is unknown. CDR3 length: 15 residues. The V end was cut by 1 base, the J end by 13 bases, with 20 bases between. Germline values: CDR1 SGHAT, CDR2 FQNNGV. TCR beta cDNA libraries included unique molecular identifiers. With about 0.9 to 11 million T cells as the source, 540,000 or so cDNA molecules resulted. TCRdb passed the PCR reads through MiXCR, listing each CDR3 protein once. The table lists about 820,000 distinct CDR3 sequences, 53% of them singletons. The sample originates from a study of post-analysis software for immune sequencing data. On the study more broadly: Both relapsing-remitting and secondary progressive multiple sclerosis featured among the disease courses, as did progressive-relapsing multiple sclerosis. Study-wide results and limits: Controls had significantly higher normalized Chao1 diversity than multiple sclerosis patients. TRBV segments more frequent in patients than in controls numbered roughly 5 and included TRBV5-6, TRBV5-1 and TRBV20-1.

The rearrangement joins TRBV11-2 to TRBJ2-4, with D perhaps assigned TRBD1 or TRBD2 (6 bases each). The clonotype originates from a girl aged 10-17 years with multiple sclerosis. Sequencing input: blood. CDR3 protein: CASSLVYRRGNEQYF. The DNA of the CDR3 is TGTGCCAGCAGCTTAGTATACAGGAGGGGGAATGAGCAGTACTTC.